Presented here are 10 T cell receptor beta chains from one specimen sequenced in a study of T cell repertoires in cytomegalovirus infection. MiXCR was run by TCRdb on the reads, yielding one entry per CDR3 protein. Of approximately 590,000 distinct CDR3 sequences listed, approximately 40% were seen once; the top ten hold more than 40%. These receptors lack a known antigen. Sample: cultured PBMCs, taken from culture after CMV antigen stimulation. These receptors originate from a human donor in good health (CMV status not recorded). Some clones in this sample may be carry-over from other donors' samples.

This chain joins TRBV7-9 and TRBJ2-1; 15 bases fit TRBD2. The V gene end was trimmed by 1 base and the J gene end by 3 bases; junction bases not matched to a gene: 10. This CDR3 has 20 amino acids. Germline CDR1 is SEHNR and CDR2 is FQNEAQ (reference sequence). CDR3 protein: CASSLEGGLAGGRYYNEQFF. CDR3 nucleotide sequence: TGTGCCAGCAGCTTAGAGGGGGGACTAGCGGGAGGTAGGTACTACAATGAGCAGTTCTTC.

The count of this clonotype is one. This chain uses TRBV20-1 with TRBJ1-5, with D uncertain. The V and J ends lost 0 bases and 4 bases respectively, with 10 bases between them. This CDR3 is 14 amino acids long. In germline, CDR1 is DFQATT, CDR2 SNEGSKA (reference sequence). The CDR3 region is CSARDSLGNQPQHF. The CDR3 nucleotides read TGCAGTGCTAGAGATAGTTTGGGGAATCAGCCCCAGCATTTT.

The gene calls are TRBV13 and TRBJ1-5; D ambiguous. There are 16 residues in the CDR3. The germline gives CDR1 PRHDT, CDR2 FYEKMQ (reference sequence). V dropped 8 bases and J dropped 5 bases, with 22 bases sitting between them. This chain's CDR3 is CASLEGKSHVDQPQHF. The CDR3 coding sequence is TGTGCCAGCTTGGAAGGCAAATCTCACGTTGATCAGCCCCAGCATTTT.

The rearrangement uses TRBV6-1 and TRBJ2-1; D ambiguous. Trimming pared 2 bases from V and 3 bases from J, leaving 8 bases between. Germline loops: CDR1 MNHNS, CDR2 SASEGT. CDR3 length equals 14 residues. In nucleotides, the CDR3 is TGTGCCAGCAGTGAAAGAGTCTTCTACAATGAGCAGTTCTTC. Amino acid sequence: CASSERVFYNEQFF.

This clonotype was detected ten times or more. The CDR3 reads CASSYGVDTQYF. In DNA, the CDR3 is TGTGCCAGCAGCTACGGGGTAGATACGCAGTATTTT. The chain uses TRBV7-2 and TRBJ2-3; a weak D match, TRBD2 (5 bases). The CDR3 has 12 residues. CDR1 and CDR2 (germline): SGHTA, FQGNSA. V lost 4 bases, J lost 5 bases, and 7 bases lay in between.

This clonotype has a handful of counts. V and J are TRBV6-1 and TRBJ2-7, with 8 bases identical to TRBD1. After removal of 1 base from V and 2 bases from J, the junction contained 4 bases not matched to a gene. CDR3 size: 15 residues. CDR1 and CDR2 (germline): MNHNS, SASEGT. The CDR3 loop is CASSEDDRGTYEQYF. In DNA form, the CDR3 reads TGTGCCAGCAGTGAAGATGACAGGGGCACCTACGAGCAGTACTTC.

This chain links TRBV20-1 with TRBJ1-5; 7 positions agree with TRBD1. The CDR3 sequence is 17 residues long. Trimming at V came to 5 bases and at J to 5 bases, leaving 18 bases not matched to a gene. Germline loops: CDR1 DFQATT, CDR2 SNEGSKA (reference sequence). The CDR3 protein is CSAPPGQIPLRDQPQHF. The CDR3 DNA sequence: TGCAGTGCTCCCCCGGGACAGATCCCGTTGAGGGATCAGCCCCAGCATTTT.

This clonotype has a handful of counts. The gene calls are TRBV28 and TRBJ2-5, with D tentatively TRBD2 (5 bases). CDR3 length: 13 residues. Germline V CDR1 and CDR2: MDHEN, SYDVKM. V lost 6 bases and J 2 bases, leaving 10 bases between the germline ends. CDR3 sequence: CASRGAVQETQYF. CDR3 bases: TGTGCCAGCAGGGGAGCTGTTCAAGAGACCCAGTACTTC.

The chain employs TRBV4-1 and TRBJ1-3; D is ambiguous. Trimming removed 1 base at V and 0 bases at J, with 16 bases between. Germline V gives CDR1 MGHRA, CDR2 YSYEKL. This CDR3 contains 18 residues. The CDR3 DNA reads as TGCGCCAGCAGCCAAGGGACCGCCGATTCTATCTCTGGAAACACCATATATTTT. Its protein is CASSQGTADSISGNTIYF.

The chain links TRBV4-1 to TRBJ1-4; the match to TRBD1 covers 7 bases. Per germline, CDR1 MGHRA and CDR2 YSYEKL. V was clipped by 0 bases and J by 5 bases; unmatched bases: 9. This CDR3 spans 17 amino acids. CDR3 amino acids: CASSQEAPGQSNEKLFF. CDR3 in DNA: TGCGCCAGCAGCCAAGAGGCCCCGGGACAGTCAAATGAAAAACTGTTTTTT.